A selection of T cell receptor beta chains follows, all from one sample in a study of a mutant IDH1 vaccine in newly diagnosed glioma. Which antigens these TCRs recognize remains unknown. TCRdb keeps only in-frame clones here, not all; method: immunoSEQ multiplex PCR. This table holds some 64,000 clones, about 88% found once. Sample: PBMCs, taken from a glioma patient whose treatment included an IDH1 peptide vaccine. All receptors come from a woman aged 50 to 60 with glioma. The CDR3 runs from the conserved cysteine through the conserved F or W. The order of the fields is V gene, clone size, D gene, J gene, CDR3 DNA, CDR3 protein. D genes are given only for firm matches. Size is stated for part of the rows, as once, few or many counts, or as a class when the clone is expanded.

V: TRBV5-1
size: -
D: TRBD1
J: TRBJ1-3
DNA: TGCGCCAGCAGCCCAGGGGGCTCCGGAAACACCATATATTTT
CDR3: CASSPGGSGNTIYF

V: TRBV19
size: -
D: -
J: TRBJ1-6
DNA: TGTGCCAGTAGTATCCCCCGACCGGGGGGCGGTAATTCACCCCTCCACTTT
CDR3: CASSIPRPGGGNSPLHF

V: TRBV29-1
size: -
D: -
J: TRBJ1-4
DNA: TGCAGCGGCGCCGAGAGAGACGAAAAACTGTTTTTT
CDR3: CSGAERDEKLFF

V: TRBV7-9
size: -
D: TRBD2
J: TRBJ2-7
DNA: TGTGCCAGCAGCTTAGTAGCGGGGGCCTCTTCCCACGAGCAGTACTTC
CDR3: CASSLVAGASSHEQYF

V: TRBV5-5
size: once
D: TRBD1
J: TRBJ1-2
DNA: TGTGCCAGCAGCCTGACACTACAGGGGGCAGTGAGGGGCTACACCTTC
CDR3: CASSLTLQGAVRGYTF

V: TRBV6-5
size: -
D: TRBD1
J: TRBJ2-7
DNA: TGTGCCAGCAGTTCGTGGGACAGAGAGTACGAGCAGTACTTC
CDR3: CASSSWDREYEQYF

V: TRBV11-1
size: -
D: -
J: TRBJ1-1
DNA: TGTGCCAGCAGCCTAGACGGGAGGAACACTGAAGCTTTCTTT
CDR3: CASSLDGRNTEAFF

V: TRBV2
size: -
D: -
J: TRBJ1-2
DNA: TGTGCCAGCGCCTTAGGACAGCAATATGGCTACACCTTC
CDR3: CASALGQQYGYTF

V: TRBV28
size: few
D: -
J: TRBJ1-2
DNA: TGTGCCAGCACGGATGGCTACACCTTC
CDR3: CASTDGYTF

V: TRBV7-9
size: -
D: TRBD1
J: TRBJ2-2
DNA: TGTGCCAGCAGCTTCGACTTGGGACAGGGAGCCGGGGAGCTGTTTTTT
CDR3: CASSFDLGQGAGELFF

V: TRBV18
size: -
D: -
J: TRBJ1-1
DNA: TGTGCCAGCTCCTTACGGGATCAGGGCTATGAAGCTTTCTTT
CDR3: CASSLRDQGYEAFF

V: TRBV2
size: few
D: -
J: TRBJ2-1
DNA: TGTGCCAGCAGGGGGCATTTGGGAAGGGATGAGCAGTTCTTC
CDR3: CASRGHLGRDEQFF

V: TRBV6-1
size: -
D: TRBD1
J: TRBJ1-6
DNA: TGTGCCAGCAGTCTCCGACAGGGAGTACAATCACCCCTCCACTTT
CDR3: CASSLRQGVQSPLHF

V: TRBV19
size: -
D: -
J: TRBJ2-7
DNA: TGTGCCAGTAAACGGGGACACCAATACGAGCAGTACTTC
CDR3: CASKRGHQYEQYF

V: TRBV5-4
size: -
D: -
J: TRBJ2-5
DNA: TGTGCCAGCAGCCCCGTTGGGAACGTGGAGACCCAGTACTTC
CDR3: CASSPVGNVETQYF

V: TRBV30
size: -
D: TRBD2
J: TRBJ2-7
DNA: TGTGCCTGGACGAACGGACTAGCGGGTTACGAGCAGTACTTC
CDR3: CAWTNGLAGYEQYF

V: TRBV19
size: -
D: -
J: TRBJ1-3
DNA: TGTGCCAGTAGTGACCCTAGCTCTGGAAACACCATATATTTT
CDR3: CASSDPSSGNTIYF

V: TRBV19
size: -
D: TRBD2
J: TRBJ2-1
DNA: TGTGCCAGTAGTACCCGTCGACTAGCGGGGGGGCCAATTTACAATGAGCAGTTCTTC
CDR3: CASSTRRLAGGPIYNEQFF

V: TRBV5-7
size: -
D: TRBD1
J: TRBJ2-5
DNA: TGTGCCAGCAGCTTCTCCGACAGGGTCTCTTCCGAGACCCAGTACTTC
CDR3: CASSFSDRVSSETQYF

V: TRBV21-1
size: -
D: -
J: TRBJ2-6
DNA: TGTGCCAGCAGCCTCCCGGACAGGGGGGCCTTCTTCTCTGGGGCCAACGTCCTGACTTTC
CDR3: CASSLPDRGAFFSGANVLTF

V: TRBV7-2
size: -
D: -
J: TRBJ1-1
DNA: TGTGCCAGCACTCAACCGGGGGAAGCTTTCTTT
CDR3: CASTQPGEAFF

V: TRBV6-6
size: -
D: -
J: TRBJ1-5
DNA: TGTGCCAGCAGGGTGGACAGTTATAGCAATCAGCCCCAGCATTTT
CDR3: CASRVDSYSNQPQHF

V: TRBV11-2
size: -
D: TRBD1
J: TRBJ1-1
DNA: TGTGCCAGCAGACCAACCACAGGGGCGGGCACTGAAGCTTTCTTT
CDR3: CASRPTTGAGTEAFF

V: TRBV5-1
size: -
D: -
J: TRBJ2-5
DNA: TGCGCCAGCAGCTTGGCCGACCCAACTAGTGAGGAGACCCAGTACTTC
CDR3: CASSLADPTSEETQYF

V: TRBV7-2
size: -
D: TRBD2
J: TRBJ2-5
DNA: TGTGCCAGCAGCTTAGTTGCTAGCGGGGGGTCTTTAGAGACCCAGTACTTC
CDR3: CASSLVASGGSLETQYF

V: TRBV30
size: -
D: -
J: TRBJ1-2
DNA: TGTGCCTGGAGTGCCAGGGGCTCGGGCTACACCTTC
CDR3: CAWSARGSGYTF

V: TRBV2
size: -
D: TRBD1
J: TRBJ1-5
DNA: TGTGCCAGCAAGACAGGGCCTTATCAGCCCCAGCATTTT
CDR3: CASKTGPYQPQHF

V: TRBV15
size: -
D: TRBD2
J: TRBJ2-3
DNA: TGTGCCACCAGCAGTGGGACTAGTTTACTCACAGATACGCAGTATTTT
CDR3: CATSSGTSLLTDTQYF

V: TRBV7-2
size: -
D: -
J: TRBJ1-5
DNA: TGTGCCAGCAGCTTAGTCGGGGGGCCCCAGCCCCAGCATTTT
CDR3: CASSLVGGPQPQHF

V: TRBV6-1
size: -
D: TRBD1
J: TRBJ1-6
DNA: TGTGCCAGCAGCATAATACAGGGGGAGGGTTCACCCCTCCACTTT
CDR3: CASSIIQGEGSPLHF

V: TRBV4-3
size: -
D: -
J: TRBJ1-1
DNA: TGCGCCAGCAGCCAAGATCCAGGAGTGAACACTGAAGCTTTCTTT
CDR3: CASSQDPGVNTEAFF

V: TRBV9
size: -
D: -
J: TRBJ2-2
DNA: TGTGCCAGCAGCGCCGACAGTGGCGGGGTGTACACCGGGGAGCTGTTTTTT
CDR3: CASSADSGGVYTGELFF

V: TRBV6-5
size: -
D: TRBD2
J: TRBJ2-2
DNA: TGTGCCAGCAGGAGAGGCGGGGGGCCGACCGGGGAGCTGTTTTTT
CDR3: CASRRGGGPTGELFF

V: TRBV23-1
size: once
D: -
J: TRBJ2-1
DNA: TGCGCCAGCAGTCAGCCGTCCGGTTCTCTCTGGCAGTTCTTC
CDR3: CASSQPSGSLWQFF

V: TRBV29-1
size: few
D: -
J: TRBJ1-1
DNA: TGCAGCGTTGAAGGGGGGATCGGACACATGAACACTGAAGCTTTCTTT
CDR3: CSVEGGIGHMNTEAFF

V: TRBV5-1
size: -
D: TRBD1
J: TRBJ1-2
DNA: TGCGCCAGCAGCTCACTCGGGACAGGGGACTATGGCTACACCTTC
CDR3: CASSSLGTGDYGYTF

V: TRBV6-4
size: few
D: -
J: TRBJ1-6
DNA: TGTGCCAGCAGTGTTGAAGGGACGCTCGGCTCACCCCTCCACTTT
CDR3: CASSVEGTLGSPLHF

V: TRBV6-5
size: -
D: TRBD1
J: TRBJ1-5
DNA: TGTGCCAGCAGTTATGGGGACAGGGGACAGCCCCAGCATTTT
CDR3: CASSYGDRGQPQHF

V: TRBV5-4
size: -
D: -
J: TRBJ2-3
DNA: TGTGCCAGCAGCTCCGAGAGGAGCACAGATACGCAGTATTTT
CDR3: CASSSERSTDTQYF

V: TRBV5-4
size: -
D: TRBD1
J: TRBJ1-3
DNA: TGTGCCAGCAGCCCCGGTGGAGGGGGCGGAAACACCATATATTTT
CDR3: CASSPGGGGGNTIYF

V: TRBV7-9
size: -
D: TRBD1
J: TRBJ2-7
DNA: TGTGCCAGCAGCTTAGTGATGACAGGGGGCCTCGGATACGAGCAGTACTTC
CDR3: CASSLVMTGGLGYEQYF

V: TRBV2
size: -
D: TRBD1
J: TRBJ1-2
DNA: TGTGCCAGCAGTGAAGGGACAGGGTCTAAGTATGGCTACACCTTC
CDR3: CASSEGTGSKYGYTF